The next 8 T cell receptor beta chains were all read from a single sample in a study of beta chain features in type 1 diabetes. Expressed TCRB transcripts were sequenced because the isolated RNA had all been reverse transcribed beforehand. Produced via immunoSEQ multiplex PCR; TCRdb's table is partial and in-frame only. Among 350,000 to 400,000 clones listed, around 16% were seen once. Specimen: naive CD4+ T cells from blood. The receptors here all came from a woman aged 18 to 35 in good health.

The table lists this clone with a count of one. The V and J genes are TRBV6-4 and TRBJ2-2; 9 nucleotides line up with TRBD1. This CDR3 is 14 amino acids long. V shed 6 bases and J 8 bases; nucleotides not matched to a gene: 7. CDR1 is MRHNA and CDR2 is SNTAGT in the germline V gene. CDR3: CASSTGTGSGELFF. DNA for the CDR3: TGTGCCAGCAGCACCGGGACAGGGTCGGGGGAGCTGTTTTTT.

J is TRBJ2-7 and V is TRBV7-9; 9 positions agree with TRBD1. Trimming removed 3 bases from V and 3 bases from J; junction bases left unmatched: 6. Per germline, CDR1 SEHNR and CDR2 FQNEAQ (reference sequence). The CDR3 contains 15 residues. Here the CDR3 reads CASSLGGTGLYEQYF. CDR3 in DNA: TGTGCCAGCAGCTTGGGCGGGACAGGGCTCTACGAGCAGTACTTC.

This clone was found a few times. The chain is built from TRBV9 and TRBJ2-1, with 7 bases identical to TRBD2. Germline V gene lookup returns CDR1 SGDLS and CDR2 YYNGEE. Losses at the gene ends were 4 bases for V and 3 bases for J; bases not matched to a gene: 10. The CDR3 is 16 residues long. The CDR3 bases are TGTGCCAGCAGCCCCAGGCCCCGGGACTACTACAATGAGCAGTTCTTC. The encoded protein is CASSPRPRDYYNEQFF.

This clone showed up just a few times. This CDR3 is also generated by other DNA sequences in the sample. This sequence joins TRBV29-1 and TRBJ1-1; D perhaps matches TRBD1 (5 bases). This CDR3 spans 13 amino acids. CDR1 is SQVTM, CDR2 ANQGSEA, per germline. With 4 bases removed from V and 1 base from J, the gap between germline ends came to 10 bases. DNA of the CDR3: TGCAGCGTTGGAGGACACTGGAACACTGAAGCTTTCTTT. It translates to CSVGGHWNTEAFF. Using reference TRBV29-1 and TRBJ1-1 for the parts outside the CDR3, the full variable domain is SAVISQKPSRDICQRGTSLTIQCQVDSQVTMMFWYRQQPGQSLTLIATANQGSEATYESGFVIDKFPISRPNLTFSTLTVSNMSPEDSSIYLCSVGGHWNTEAFFGQGTRLTVV.

Comments on this clone: Other DNA sequences from this sample encode an identical CDR3 as well. V gene TRBV14 combines with J gene TRBJ1-2; 7 bases are shared with TRBD1. Germline CDR1 SGHDN, CDR2 FVKESK. This CDR3 has 13 amino acids. The junction had 5 bases not matched to a gene; V was cut back by 4 bases and J by 6 bases. This CDR3 is CASSPRQGDGYTF. The CDR3 DNA is TGTGCCAGCAGCCCCCGACAGGGTGATGGCTACACCTTC.

This clone was counted a few times. This chain joins TRBV6-5 and TRBJ1-2, with 8 bases that match TRBD1. Germline V gene data show CDR1 as MNHEY and CDR2 as SVGAGI. This CDR3 comprises 15 residues. The V segment lost 0 bases and the J segment 2 bases; nucleotides outside the gene matches: 2. In nucleotides, the CDR3 is TGTGCCAGCAGTTACTCGGACAGGGCGAACTATGGCTACACCTTC. It codes for CASSYSDRANYGYTF.

The V and J genes are TRBV28 and TRBJ2-7; possibly TRBD1 for D (6 bases). The germline V gene encodes CDR1 MDHEN and CDR2 SYDVKM. The CDR3 contains 13 residues. Trimming cost V 4 bases and J 4 bases, with 11 bases left between them. The CDR3 DNA is TGTGCCAGCAGTTCGGGACACTCATACGAGCAGTACTTC. Translated, it gives CASSSGHSYEQYF. Variable domain in full (rest from reference TRBV28 and TRBJ2-7): DVKVTQSSRYLVKRTGEKVFLECVQDMDHENMFWYRQDPGLGLRLIYFSYDVKMKEKGDIPEGYSVSREKKERFSLILESASTNQTSMYLCASSSGHSYEQYFGPGTRLTVT.

This chain connects TRBV6-4 to TRBJ2-3; TRBD2 agrees at 13 bases. V was clipped by 0 bases and J by 2 bases; unmatched bases: 5. The CDR3 is 18 amino acids. Germline V CDR1 and CDR2: MRHNA, SNTAGT. The chain's CDR3 is CASSDSVLAGGTTDTQYF. Written as DNA, the CDR3 is TGTGCCAGCAGTGACTCGGTACTAGCGGGAGGGACCACAGATACGCAGTATTTT.